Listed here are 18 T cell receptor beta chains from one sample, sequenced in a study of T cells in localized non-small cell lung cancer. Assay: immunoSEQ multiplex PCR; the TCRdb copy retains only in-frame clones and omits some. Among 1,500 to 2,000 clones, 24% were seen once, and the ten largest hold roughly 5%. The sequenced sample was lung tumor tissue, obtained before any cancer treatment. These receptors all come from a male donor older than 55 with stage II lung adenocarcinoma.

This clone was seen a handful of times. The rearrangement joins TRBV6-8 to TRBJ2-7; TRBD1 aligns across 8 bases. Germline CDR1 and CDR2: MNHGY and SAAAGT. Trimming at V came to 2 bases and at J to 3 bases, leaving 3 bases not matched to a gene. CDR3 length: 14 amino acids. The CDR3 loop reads CASSYAGGGYEQYV. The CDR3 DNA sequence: TGTGCCAGCAGTTACGCAGGGGGCGGCTACGAGCAGTACGTC.

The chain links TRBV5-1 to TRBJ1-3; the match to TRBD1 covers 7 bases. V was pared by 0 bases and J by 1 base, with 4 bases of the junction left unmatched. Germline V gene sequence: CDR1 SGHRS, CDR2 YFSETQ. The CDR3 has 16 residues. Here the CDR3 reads CASSLATRGSGNTIYF. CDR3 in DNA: TGCGCCAGCAGCTTGGCCACCAGGGGGTCTGGAAACACCATATATTTT.

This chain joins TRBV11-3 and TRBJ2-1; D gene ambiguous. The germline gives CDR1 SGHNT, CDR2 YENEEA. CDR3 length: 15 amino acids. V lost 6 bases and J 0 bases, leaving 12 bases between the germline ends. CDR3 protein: CASRQQRSSYNEQFF. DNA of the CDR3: TGTGCCAGCAGACAACAGCGTAGCTCCTACAATGAGCAGTTCTTC.

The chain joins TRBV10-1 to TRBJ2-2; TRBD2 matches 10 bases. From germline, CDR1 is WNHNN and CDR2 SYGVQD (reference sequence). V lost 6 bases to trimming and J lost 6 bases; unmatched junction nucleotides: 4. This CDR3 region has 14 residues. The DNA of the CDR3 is TGCGCCAGCAGCCCCCTAGCGGGGGCCGGGGAGCTGTTTTTT. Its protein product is CASSPLAGAGELFF.

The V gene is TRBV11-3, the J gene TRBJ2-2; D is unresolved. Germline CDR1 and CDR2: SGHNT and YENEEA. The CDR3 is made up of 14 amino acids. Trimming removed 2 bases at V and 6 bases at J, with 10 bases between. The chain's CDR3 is CASSLRREAGELFF. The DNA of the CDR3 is TGTGCCAGCAGCTTAAGAAGGGAAGCCGGGGAGCTGTTTTTT.

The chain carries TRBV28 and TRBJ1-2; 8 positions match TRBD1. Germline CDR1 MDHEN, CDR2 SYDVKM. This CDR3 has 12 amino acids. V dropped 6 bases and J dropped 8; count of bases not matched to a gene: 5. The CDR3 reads CASSQGASGYTF. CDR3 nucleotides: TGTGCCAGCAGCCAGGGGGCGTCAGGCTACACCTTC.

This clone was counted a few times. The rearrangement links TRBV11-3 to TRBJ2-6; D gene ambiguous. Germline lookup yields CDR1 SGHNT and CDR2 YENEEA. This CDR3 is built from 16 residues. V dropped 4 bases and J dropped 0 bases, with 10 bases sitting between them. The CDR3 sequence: CASSSSPLSGANVLTF. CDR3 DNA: TGTGCCAGCAGCTCCTCTCCCCTCTCTGGGGCCAACGTCCTGACTTTC. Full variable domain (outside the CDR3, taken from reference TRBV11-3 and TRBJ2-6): EAGVVQSPRYKIIEKKQPVAFWCNPISGHNTLYWYLQNLGQGPELLIRYENEEAVDDSQLPKDRFSAERLKGVDSTLKIQPAELGDSAVYLCASSSSPLSGANVLTFGAGSRLTVL.

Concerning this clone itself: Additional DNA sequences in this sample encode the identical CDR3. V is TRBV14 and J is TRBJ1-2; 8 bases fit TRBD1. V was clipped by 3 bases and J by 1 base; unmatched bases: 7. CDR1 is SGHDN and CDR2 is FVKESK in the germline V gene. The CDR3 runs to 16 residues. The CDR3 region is CASSQGTGLFNYGYTF. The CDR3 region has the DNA TGTGCCAGCAGCCAGGGGACAGGCCTTTTTAACTATGGCTACACCTTC.

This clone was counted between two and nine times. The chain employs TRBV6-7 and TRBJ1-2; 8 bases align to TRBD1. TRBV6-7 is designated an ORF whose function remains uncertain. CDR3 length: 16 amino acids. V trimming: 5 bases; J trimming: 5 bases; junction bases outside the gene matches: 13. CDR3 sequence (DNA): TGTGCCAGCAGTCCCAACCCGACAGGGGCCAGATATGGCTACACCTTC. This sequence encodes CASSPNPTGARYGYTF.

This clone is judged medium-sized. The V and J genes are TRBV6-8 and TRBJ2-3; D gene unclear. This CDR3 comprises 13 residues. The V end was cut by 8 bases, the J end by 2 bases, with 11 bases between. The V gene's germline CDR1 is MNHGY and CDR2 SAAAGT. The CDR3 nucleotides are TGTGCCAGCCTTCAGCCTCACACAGATACGCAGTATTTT. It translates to CASLQPHTDTQYF.

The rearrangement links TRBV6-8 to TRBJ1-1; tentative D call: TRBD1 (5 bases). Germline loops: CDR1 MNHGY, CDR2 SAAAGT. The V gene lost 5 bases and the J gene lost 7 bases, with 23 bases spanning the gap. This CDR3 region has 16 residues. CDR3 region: CASSGTGELVGGEAFF. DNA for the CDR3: TGTGCCAGCAGTGGGACGGGGGAATTGGTGGGTGGTGAAGCTTTCTTT.

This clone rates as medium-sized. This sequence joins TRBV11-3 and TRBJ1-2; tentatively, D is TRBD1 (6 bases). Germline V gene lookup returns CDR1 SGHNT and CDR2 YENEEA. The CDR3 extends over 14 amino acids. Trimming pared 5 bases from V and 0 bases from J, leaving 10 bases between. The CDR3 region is CASSDRTANYGYTF. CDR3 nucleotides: TGTGCCAGCAGCGATCGGACAGCTAACTATGGCTACACCTTC.

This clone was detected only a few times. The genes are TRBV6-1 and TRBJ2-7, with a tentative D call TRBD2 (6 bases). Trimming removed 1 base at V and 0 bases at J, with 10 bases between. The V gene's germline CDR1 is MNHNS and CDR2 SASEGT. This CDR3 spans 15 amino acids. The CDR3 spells CASSEGGGPSYEQYV. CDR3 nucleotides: TGTGCCAGCAGTGAAGGGGGAGGTCCCTCCTACGAGCAGTACGTC.

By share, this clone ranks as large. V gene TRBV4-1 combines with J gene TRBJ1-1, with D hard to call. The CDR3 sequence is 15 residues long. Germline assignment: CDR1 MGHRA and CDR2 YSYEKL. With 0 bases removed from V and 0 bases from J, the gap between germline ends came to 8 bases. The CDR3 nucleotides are TGCGCCAGCAGCCAAGAGATAGGACTGAACACTGAAGCTTTCTTT. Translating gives CASSQEIGLNTEAFF.

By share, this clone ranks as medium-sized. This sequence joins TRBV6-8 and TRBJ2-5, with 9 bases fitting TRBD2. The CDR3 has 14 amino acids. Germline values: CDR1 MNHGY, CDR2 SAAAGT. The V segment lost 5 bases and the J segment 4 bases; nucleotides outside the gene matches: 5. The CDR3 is CASSGGLARETQYF. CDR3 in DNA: TGTGCCAGCAGTGGGGGACTAGCAAGAGAGACCCAGTACTTC.

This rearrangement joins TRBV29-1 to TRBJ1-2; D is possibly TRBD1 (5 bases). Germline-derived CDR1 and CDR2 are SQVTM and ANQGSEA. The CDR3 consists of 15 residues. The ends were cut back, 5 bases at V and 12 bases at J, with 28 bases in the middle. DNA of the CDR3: TGCAGCGTTTTGCAAGGGGCGAGTCGATTTTCCGGAAACACCTTC. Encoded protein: CSVLQGASRFSGNTF.

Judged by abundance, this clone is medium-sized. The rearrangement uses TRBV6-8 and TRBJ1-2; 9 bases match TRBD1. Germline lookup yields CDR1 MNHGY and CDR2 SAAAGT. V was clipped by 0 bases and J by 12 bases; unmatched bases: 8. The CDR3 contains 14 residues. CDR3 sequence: CASSYSVTGGSHTF. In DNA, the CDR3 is TGTGCCAGCAGTTACTCGGTAACAGGGGGCTCTCACACCTTC.

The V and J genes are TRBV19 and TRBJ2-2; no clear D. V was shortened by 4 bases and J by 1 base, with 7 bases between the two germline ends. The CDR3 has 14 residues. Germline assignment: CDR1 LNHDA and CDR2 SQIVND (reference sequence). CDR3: CASSRNRNTGELFF. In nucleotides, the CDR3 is TGTGCCAGTAGTAGAAACAGGAACACCGGGGAGCTGTTTTTT. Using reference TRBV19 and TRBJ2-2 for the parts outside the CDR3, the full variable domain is DGGITQSPKYLFRKEGQNVTLSCEQNLNHDAMYWYRQDPGQGLRLIYYSQIVNDFQKGDIAEGYSVSREKKESFPLTVTSAQKNPTAFYLCASSRNRNTGELFFGEGSRLTVL.